These 15 T cell receptor beta chains were sequenced from one sample in a study of T-cell reconstitution after alpha-beta-depleted transplantation in children. TCRbeta library construction was performed incorporating unique molecular identifiers. TCRdb reprocessed the PCR reads via MiXCR and lists one record per CDR3 protein. The sample lists approximately 89,000 distinct CDR3 sequences; roughly 16% were seen once. The starting material was PBMCs, mostly from graft donor cells, obtained 180 days after TCRalphabeta/CD19-depleted stem cell transplant. The receptors originated from a male patient aged 2 to 10 who had a stem cell transplant for acute lymphoblastic leukemia, so the T cells may come from the graft donor.

This chain connects TRBV7-6 to TRBJ2-3; 9 nucleotides agree with TRBD2. Per the germline V gene, CDR1 is SGHVS and CDR2 is FNYEAQ. The CDR3 has 17 amino acids. J lost 2 bases, V lost 2 bases, and 8 bases had no gene match. The CDR3 nucleotides read TGTGCCAGCAGCTTATTGGTAGCGGGGGCTCTCACAGATACGCAGTATTTT. As protein: CASSLLVAGALTDTQYF.

This clonotype was recorded a few times. The chain uses TRBV20-1 and TRBJ2-5, with 14 bases aligning to TRBD2. Germline trimming cut 5 bases from V and 2 bases from J; bases unmatched to any gene: 4. This CDR3 spans 15 amino acids. Germline V gives CDR1 DFQATT, CDR2 SNEGSKA (reference sequence). CDR3 residues: CSAVRLAGGQETQYF. CDR3 nucleotides: TGCAGTGCTGTAAGACTAGCGGGAGGGCAAGAGACCCAGTACTTC.

Details on this clonotype: Being one base from a much bigger clone, this may be a read error. This chain uses TRBV20-1 with TRBJ1-5; TRBD1 is a possible D gene (6 bases). Germline lookup yields CDR1 DFQATT and CDR2 SNEGSKA (reference sequence). The CDR3 is 13 residues long. In DNA form, the CDR3 reads TGCTGTGCTACAGGGAGTCCCAATCAGCCCCAGCATTTT. It yields the protein CCATGSPNQPQHF.

This chain links TRBV5-1 with TRBJ2-3, with D perhaps matching TRBD2 (6 bases). Germline CDR1 reads SGHRS; CDR2 reads YFSETQ. CDR3 length equals 19 residues. V lost 0 bases, J lost 2 bases, and 22 bases lay in between. DNA for the CDR3: TGCGCCAGCAGCTTGGAGCGGACTACTCCTACCACCGTCACAGATACGCAGTATTTT. Translating gives CASSLERTTPTTVTDTQYF.

This clonotype was detected ten times or more. V gene TRBV20-1 combines with J gene TRBJ2-3; tentatively, D is TRBD2 (6 bases). The CDR3 is made up of 12 amino acids. V dropped 4 bases and J dropped 1 base, with 6 bases sitting between them. Germline V gives CDR1 DFQATT, CDR2 SNEGSKA (reference sequence). As DNA, the CDR3 is TGCAGTGCTACGGGGGGCACAGATACGCAGTATTTT. Residues: CSATGGTDTQYF.

This clonotype was counted ten times or more. The chain joins TRBV20-1 to TRBJ2-7; possibly TRBD2 for D (5 bases). The CDR3 contains 17 residues. Germline-derived CDR1 and CDR2 are DFQATT and SNEGSKA (reference sequence). Trimming removed 2 bases from V and 4 bases from J, with 24 bases in between. This CDR3 reads CSARPSPLANGVYEQYF. The DNA of the CDR3 is TGCAGTGCTAGACCGTCACCCCTAGCAAACGGGGTTTACGAGCAGTACTTC.

This clonotype was seen a handful of times. This chain uses TRBV4-1 with TRBJ2-5, with unresolved D. The CDR3 contains 13 residues. In germline, CDR1 is MGHRA, CDR2 YSYEKL. V shed 1 base and J shed 2 bases, with 5 bases lying between them. The CDR3: CASSQVEQETQYF. As DNA, the CDR3 is TGCGCCAGCAGCCAAGTGGAGCAAGAGACCCAGTACTTC.

This clonotype was observed at least ten times. V and J are TRBV7-9 and TRBJ1-6; TRBD1 matches 8 bases. This CDR3 contains 15 residues. CDR1 and CDR2 from the germline V gene are SEHNR and FQNEAQ (reference sequence). Trimming cost V 4 bases and J 7 bases; bases outside gene matches: 6. In DNA form, the CDR3 reads TGTGCCAGCAGCTCACAGGGGGTGCCAAATTCACCCCTCCACTTT. Translation: CASSSQGVPNSPLHF.

The genes are TRBV7-2 and TRBJ1-4; no clear D. The ends were cut back, 5 bases at V and 7 bases at J, with 17 bases in the middle. Germline V CDR1 and CDR2: SGHTA, FQGNSA. The CDR3 covers 15 residues. CDR3 amino acids: CASSPLNLPGEKLFF. CDR3 in DNA: TGTGCCAGCAGCCCTCTTAACCTCCCGGGTGAAAAACTGTTTTTT.

This clonotype has a handful of counts. The CDR3 sequence: CASSPGLGGNEQFF. In DNA form, the CDR3 reads TGTGCCAGCAGCCCGGGACTAGGGGGAAATGAGCAGTTCTTC. V is TRBV27 and J is TRBJ2-1; 8 nucleotides align to TRBD2. Trimming cost V 6 bases and J 7 bases; bases outside gene matches: 8. The germline V gene has CDR1 MNHEY and CDR2 SMNVEV (reference sequence). The CDR3 runs 14 residues.

This clonotype was observed a handful of times. The chain uses TRBV19 and TRBJ2-2; the D is unclear. The CDR3 has 16 amino acids. V lost 4 bases and J lost 4, with 16 bases in between. Germline assignment: CDR1 LNHDA and CDR2 SQIVND (reference sequence). This CDR3 is CASSTQRVRATGELFF. In nucleotides, the CDR3 is TGTGCCAGTAGTACTCAACGGGTTCGGGCCACCGGGGAGCTGTTTTTT. Full variable domain (remainder filled in from reference TRBV19 and TRBJ2-2): DGGITQSPKYLFRKEGQNVTLSCEQNLNHDAMYWYRQDPGQGLRLIYYSQIVNDFQKGDIAEGYSVSREKKESFPLTVTSAQKNPTAFYLCASSTQRVRATGELFFGEGSRLTVL.

The chain couples TRBV20-1 to TRBJ1-1, with D perhaps TRBD1 (6 bases). Germline loops: CDR1 DFQATT, CDR2 SNEGSKA (reference sequence). V dropped 8 bases and J dropped 5 bases, with 15 bases sitting between them. The CDR3 has 12 residues. Here the CDR3 DNA reads TGCAGTCCCCACAGGGAAGATACTGAAGCTTTCTTT. Its protein product is CSPHREDTEAFF.

Note on this clonotype: This clone may be a read error of a much larger clone one base away. The limits of the CDR3 on the DNA are not certain, so only TCRdb's listed CDR3 is given. V is TRBV5-1 and J is TRBJ1-4; the listed D gene, TRBD1, was not tested against the DNA. The CDR3 has 16 residues if both end residues are counted. Germline V gives CDR1 SGHRS, CDR2 YFSETQ. CDR3 residues: CASSSSGRGVNEKLFF.

This clonotype was counted a few times. J is TRBJ1-2 and V is TRBV11-2, with unresolved D. Germline CDR1 reads SGHAT; CDR2 reads FQNNGV. CDR3 length: 14 amino acids. Deletions cut 3 bases from V and 4 bases from J, with 12 bases between. The CDR3 spells CASSLGRSAYGYTF. The CDR3 DNA reads as TGTGCCAGCAGCTTGGGCAGGTCTGCCTATGGCTACACCTTC.

V is TRBV5-1 and J is TRBJ2-5; no firm D call. The germline V and J ends were trimmed by 0 bases and 1 base, with 7 bases remaining between them. Germline V CDR1 and CDR2: SGHRS, YFSETQ. CDR3 length: 14 residues. CDR3 coding DNA: TGCGCCAGCAGCTTGGCACTCGGCCAAGAGACCCAGTACTTC. Translated, it gives CASSLALGQETQYF.